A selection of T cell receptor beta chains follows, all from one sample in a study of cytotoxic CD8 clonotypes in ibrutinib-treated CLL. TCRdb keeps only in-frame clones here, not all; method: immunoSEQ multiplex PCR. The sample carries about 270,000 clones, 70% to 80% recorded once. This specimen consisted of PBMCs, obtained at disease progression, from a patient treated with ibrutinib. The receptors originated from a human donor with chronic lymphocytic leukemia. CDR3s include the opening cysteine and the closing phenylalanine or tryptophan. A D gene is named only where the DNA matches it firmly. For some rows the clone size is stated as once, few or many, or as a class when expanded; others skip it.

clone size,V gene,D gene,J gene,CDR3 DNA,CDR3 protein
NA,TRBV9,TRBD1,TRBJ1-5,TGTGCCAGCAGCGCAGGGGGTTTCGCTCAGCCCCAGCATTTT,CASSAGGFAQPQHF
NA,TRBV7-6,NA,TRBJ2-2,TGTGCCAGCCTACGTGATAAGGGAGGGGGCGCCGGGGAGCTGTTTTTT,CASLRDKGGGAGELFF
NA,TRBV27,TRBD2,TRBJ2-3,TGTGCCAGCAGCGGACTAGCGGGAGCATTTACAGATACGCAGTATTTT,CASSGLAGAFTDTQYF
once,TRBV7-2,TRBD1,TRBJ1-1,TGTGCCAGCAGCTGGGACAGGGGAAACACTGAAGCTTTCTTT,CASSWDRGNTEAFF
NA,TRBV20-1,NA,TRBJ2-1,TGCAGTGCTAGTAGGACAGAAAAGCAGTTCTTC,CSASRTEKQFF
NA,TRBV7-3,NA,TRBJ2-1,TGTGCCAGCAGCCCCGGACACGGACTCTTGGATGAGCAGTTCTTC,CASSPGHGLLDEQFF
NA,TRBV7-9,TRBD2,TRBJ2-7,TGTGCCAGCAGCTTTAGTATACTAGCGGGAACCTACGAGCAGTACTTC,CASSFSILAGTYEQYF
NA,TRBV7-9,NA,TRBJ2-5,TGTGCCAGCAGCACAACCGGGGAGACCCAGTACTTC,CASSTTGETQYF
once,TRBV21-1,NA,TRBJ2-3,TGTGCCAGCAGCAAGCGGGACGAGGGTACGGATACGCAGTATTTT,CASSKRDEGTDTQYF
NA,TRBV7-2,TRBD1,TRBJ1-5,TGTGCCAGCAGCCCGCACAGGGGAAATCAGCCCCAGCATTTT,CASSPHRGNQPQHF